This TCR beta chain came from a study of blood T cell repertoires in COVID-19. Turning to the study itself: The United States, Italy and Spain supplied acute and convalescent COVID-19 samples. PBMCs, B-cell-depleted T cells, or T cells were the source of the cDNA or gDNA that made up the material.

The CDR3 consists of 15 residues. Unmatched junction bases numbered 5, after V lost 4 bases and J lost 0 bases. CDR1 and CDR2 (germline): SGHTA, FQGNSA. TCRdb's copy holds only in-frame clones and misses some; the assay was immunoSEQ multiplex PCR. The sample lists some 450,000 clones; approximately 88% were seen once. The Seattle site enrolled patients during active infection and followed them longitudinally. The sequenced sample consisted of peripheral blood. The chain is built from TRBV7-2 and TRBJ1-2; 7 bases are a match to TRBD1. The sequence was collected from a woman aged 45-65 years with COVID-19, enrolled during active disease. In DNA form, the CDR3 reads TGTGCCAGCAGCTCCCCCGGGACAGCTAACTATGGCTACACCTTC. The encoded protein is CASSSPGTANYGYTF.